This T cell receptor beta chain appears in the sequencing data of a study of response to subunit inactivated influenza vaccine (dated by TCRdb to between 2018 and 2020). At the level of the whole study: The study used deep quantitative T cell receptor repertoire profiling to track responses to a trivalent subunit inactivated influenza vaccine. The paper as a whole reports these results and caveats: It was suggested by the authors that each seasonal influenza vaccination may recruit only a limited number of new T cells.

This clonotype was observed a few times. Its antigen is still unknown. Nothing much larger sits one base from this clone, and base qualities are not available. Receptor amplification or capture employed RT-PCR. This sample was sequenced with an Illumina HiSeq 2500. TCRdb applied fastp at Q25 and MiXCR to the public reads, then kept only in-frame beta chains. CDR3 protein duplicates are merged, each entry listing the most common genes and DNA. The sample yields 300,000 to 350,000 distinct CDR3 sequences; approximately 20% were counted once. The ten largest account for approximately 10% of the sample. Spanning cysteine to phenylalanine, the CDR3 consists of 16 amino acids. The read is trimmed to its CDR3 DNA, 48 bases read in frame from base 1. CDR1 and CDR2, looked up from the germline V gene, are MDHEN and SYDVKM. V trim: 5 bases; J trim: 2 bases; unmatched bases: 10.

This TCR was sampled from a man between 50 and 70 years old who received an inactivated influenza vaccine. Donor details come from another sample of the same person, matched by shared clones. The sequence joins TRBV28 to TRBJ2-3, with TRBD2 identical over 7 junction bases. The input for sequencing was PBMCs from blood, taken roughly 20 months after vaccination. This receptor carries the CDR3 CASSPLGTTYTDTQYF. The nucleotide sequence is given as TGTGCCAGCAGTCCTCTCGGGACTACTTACACAGATACGCAGTATTTT. The variable domain in full, with residues beyond the CDR3 obtained from the reference TRBV28 and TRBJ2-3 genes, is DVKVTQSSRYLVKRTGEKVFLECVQDMDHENMFWYRQDPGLGLRLIYFSYDVKMKEKGDIPEGYSVSREKKERFSLILESASTNQTSMYLCASSPLGTTYTDTQYFGPGTRLTVL.